This T cell receptor beta chain was sequenced during a study of T cells of healthy individuals. TCRdb reanalysed the 5' RACE reads using MiXCR and keeps one entry per CDR3 protein. The table shows 63,000 or so distinct CDR3 sequences, with 16% occurring only once. Trimming at V came to 3 bases and at J to 5 bases, leaving 6 bases not matched to a gene. CDR3 length: 14 amino acids. Per germline, CDR1 SGHRS and CDR2 YFSETQ. The V and J genes are TRBV5-1 and TRBJ2-5; 8 positions agree with TRBD1. This receptor was identified in a human donor in good health. This CDR3 is CASSSQGVTETQYF. DNA of the CDR3: TGCGCCAGCAGCTCACAGGGGGTGACGGAGACCCAGTACTTC.